A single sample gave rise to the 10 T cell receptor beta chains below, sequenced in a study of regulatory T cells in long-lasting Graves disease. Assembly of TCR beta libraries relied on iRepertoire HTBI primers together with Arm-PCR of CDR3 regions. TCRdb re-called the multiplex PCR reads with MiXCR, one entry per CDR3 protein. The sample lists roughly 410,000 distinct CDR3 sequences, 15% occurring once. Described time point: newly diagnosed GD, antithyroid drugs for less than 3 months. From PBMCs, RNA was extracted and then used to make the TCR library. These sequences were also reported in another study, on T cells in Graves' hyperthyroidism and ophthalmopathy.

This sample comprised peripheral blood mononuclear cells (PBMCs), obtained at new diagnosis, from a patient treated with antithyroid drugs. The source is a woman between 35 and 50 years old with Graves disease.

This chain links TRBV20-1 with TRBJ1-6; D not certain. Germline values: CDR1 DFQATT, CDR2 SNEGSKA (reference sequence). The CDR3 contains 12 residues. Trimming left V 5 bases short and J 7 bases short, with 9 bases between. In DNA form, the CDR3 reads TGCAGTGCTCACCGAGCAAATTCACCCCTCCACTTT. The encoded protein is CSAHRANSPLHF.

In this sample, this clonotype turned up many times. The V call is TRBV20-1, the J call TRBJ2-3; 8 bases align to TRBD2. CDR3 length equals 12 residues. Germline CDR1 DFQATT, CDR2 SNEGSKA (reference sequence). In DNA form, the CDR3 reads TGCAGCGGTATAGCGGGGAGGAGTACGCAGTATTTT. Protein product: CSGIAGRSTQYF.

Ten or more counts support this clonotype. The chain combines TRBV2 with TRBJ2-1; a possible D gene is TRBD2 (5 bases). Germline values: CDR1 SNHLY, CDR2 FYNNEI. Trimming took off 6 bases at V and 6 bases at J, with 15 bases between the two ends. The CDR3 contains 14 residues. DNA for the CDR3: TGTGCCAGCAGAAACCCGGAGGTGTCCAATGAGCAGTTCTTC. It encodes CASRNPEVSNEQFF.

V usage is TRBV6-5 and J usage is TRBJ2-1; 11 bases align to TRBD2. The germline CDR1 and CDR2 sequences are MNHEY and SVGAGI. The V segment lost 4 bases and the J segment 8 bases; nucleotides outside the gene matches: 10. This CDR3 is 16 amino acids long. The CDR3 loop is CASSSPTSGSGHEQFF. The DNA of the CDR3 is TGTGCCAGCAGTTCCCCTACTAGCGGGAGCGGGCATGAGCAGTTCTTC.

In its sample, this clonotype was seen a few times. V usage is TRBV7-2 and J usage is TRBJ2-1, with 9 bases aligning to TRBD1. V lost 5 bases to trimming and J lost 4 bases; unmatched junction nucleotides: 15. This CDR3 has 18 amino acids. Per germline, CDR1 SGHTA and CDR2 FQGNSA. The CDR3 DNA reads as TGTGCCAGCAGCAGAACAGGGGGCCACATCATCCTTTACAATGAGCAGTTCTTC. It is translated as CASSRTGGHIILYNEQFF.

In its sample, this clonotype was seen a few times. V is TRBV28 and J is TRBJ1-1; D gene uncertain. The CDR3 runs 18 residues. Germline CDR1 MDHEN, CDR2 SYDVKM. Trimming pared 8 bases from V and 5 bases from J, leaving 30 bases between. The CDR3 bases are TGTGCCAGCCGCTTGTTTGATTTACAGACATCCCGGGGAACTGAAGCTTTCTTT. It translates to CASRLFDLQTSRGTEAFF. Full variable domain (remainder filled in from reference TRBV28 and TRBJ1-1): DVKVTQSSRYLVKRTGEKVFLECVQDMDHENMFWYRQDPGLGLRLIYFSYDVKMKEKGDIPEGYSVSREKKERFSLILESASTNQTSMYLCASRLFDLQTSRGTEAFFGQGTRLTVV.

Comments on this clonotype: A much larger clone lies a single base off, so this may be a read error. The chain is built from TRBV6-5 and TRBJ2-2; D not resolved. Per the germline V gene, CDR1 is MNHEY and CDR2 is SVGAGI. The CDR3 spans 12 residues. Trimming stripped 4 bases from V and 6 bases from J, with 6 bases between. As DNA, the CDR3 is TGTGCCAGCAGTTTCGCGGCCGGGGAGCTGTTTTTT. It codes for CASSFAAGELFF.

The rearrangement links TRBV18 to TRBJ1-2, with D tentatively TRBD1 (5 bases). V lost 6 bases to trimming and J lost 7 bases, with 15 bases between them. Germline lookup yields CDR1 KGHSH and CDR2 LQKENI. The CDR3 length is 13 residues. The CDR3 region has the DNA TGTGCCAGCTCCCCCGACAGAAGTGGTGGCTACACCTTC. This translates into CASSPDRSGGYTF. Drawing the rest from reference TRBV18 and TRBJ1-2, the complete variable domain is NAGVMQNPRHLVRRRGQEARLRCSPMKGHSHVYWYRQLPEEGLKFMVYLQKENIIDESGMPKERFSAEFPKEGPSILRIQQVVRGDSAAYFCASSPDRSGGYTFGSGTRLTVV.

This clonotype was detected ten times or more. The chain combines TRBV20-1 with TRBJ2-5; TRBD2 matches at 14 bases. Per germline, CDR1 DFQATT and CDR2 SNEGSKA (reference sequence). The CDR3 has 16 amino acids. V shed 6 bases and J 6 bases; nucleotides not matched to a gene: 12. The DNA for the CDR3 is TGCAGTGCGGCCGGGACTAGCGGGAGAGTAATGAAGACCCAGTACTTC. Translating it yields CSAAGTSGRVMKTQYF.

This clonotype came up many times. The rearrangement uses TRBV7-6 and TRBJ1-4; D gene ambiguous. Trimming removed 1 base at V and 4 bases at J, with 13 bases between. The CDR3 spans 16 residues. Germline V gene data show CDR1 as SGHVS and CDR2 as FNYEAQ. The CDR3 loop is CASSLVSAQNNEKLFF. CDR3 nucleotides: TGTGCCAGCAGCTTAGTATCAGCGCAGAATAATGAAAAACTGTTTTTT. The full variable domain, in which reference TRBV7-6 and TRBJ1-4 provide the parts outside the CDR3, is GAGVSQSPRYKVTKRGQDVALRCDPISGHVSLYWYRQALGQGPEFLTYFNYEAQQDKSGLPNDRFSAERPEGSISTLTIQRTEQRDSAMYRCASSLVSAQNNEKLFFGSGTQLSVL.